The sequence of this TCR beta chain was determined in a study of blood T cells in healthy people across ages. Sample-barcoded 5' priming and a J-beta primer mix drove a second PCR of roughly 7 to 11 cycles. TCRdb called the 5' RACE reads again in MiXCR, with one record for every CDR3 protein. This sample has roughly 1.7 million distinct CDR3 sequences, with about 32% found just once. A note on this clonotype: This clone may be a read error of a much larger clone one base away.

Germline CDR1 and CDR2: DFQATT and SNEGSKA (reference sequence). CDR3 length: 11 residues. Deletions cut 3 bases from V and 12 bases from J, with 15 bases between. Total RNA was isolated from each sample in quantities of at least 5 micrograms. The TCR sequence derives from a woman in her twenties or thirties in good health. Source material: blood. The rearrangement joins TRBV20-1 to TRBJ2-7, with D possibly matching TRBD2 (5 bases). The CDR3 sequence: CSARDSKTRYF. CDR3 nucleotide sequence: TGCAGTGCTAGGGACTCCAAGACCCGGTACTTC.